Listed here are 13 T cell receptor beta chains from one sample, sequenced in a study of neoadjuvant anti-PD-1 for oral cavity cancer. The data were produced by immunoSEQ multiplex PCR, yet TCRdb's version contains in-frame clones alone and is incomplete. Of approximately 43,000 clones in the sample, about three quarters were seen once. The time point was: after neoadjuvant nivolumab, at surgical resection. Sequences were derived from PBMCs, sampled after nivolumab (anti-PD-1) treatment. The receptors were gathered from a person aged 40-85 years with oral cavity squamous cell carcinoma.

The chain recombines TRBV28 with TRBJ2-7; 9 bases line up with TRBD2. V was clipped by 2 bases and J by 2 bases; unmatched bases: 7. Germline V gene lookup returns CDR1 MDHEN and CDR2 SYDVKM. The CDR3 spans 16 residues. DNA of the CDR3: TGTGCCAGCAGTTTAGGCGCTAGCGGGACAACCTACGAGCAGTACTTC. Translating it yields CASSLGASGTTYEQYF.

The rearrangement joins TRBV7-9 to TRBJ1-2; no definite D call. The CDR3 is 17 residues long. The V gene lost 1 base and the J gene lost 0 bases, with 15 bases spanning the gap. The germline V gene encodes CDR1 SEHNR and CDR2 FQNEAQ (reference sequence). CDR3 DNA sequence: TGTGCCAGCAGCTTAGGAGGTTCCAGGACCTCTAACTATGGCTACACCTTC. It specifies CASSLGGSRTSNYGYTF.

The chain is built from TRBV28 and TRBJ1-4; weak D call: TRBD1 (6 bases). Trimming left V 5 bases short and J 8 bases short, with 12 bases between. Germline V gives CDR1 MDHEN, CDR2 SYDVKM. The CDR3 totals 13 residues. The CDR3 DNA follows: TGTGCCAGCAGTGGTTACAGGGACGAAAAACTGTTTTTT. Residues: CASSGYRDEKLFF. The full variable domain, in which reference TRBV28 and TRBJ1-4 provide the parts outside the CDR3, is DVKVTQSSRYLVKRTGEKVFLECVQDMDHENMFWYRQDPGLGLRLIYFSYDVKMKEKGDIPEGYSVSREKKERFSLILESASTNQTSMYLCASSGYRDEKLFFGSGTQLSVL.

CDR3 DNA: TGTGCCAGCAGCTTAGCGTCTCCCAGTTTGGATACGCAGTATTTT. Its protein is CASSLASPSLDTQYF. The rearrangement uses TRBV7-6 and TRBJ2-3; no definite D call. The CDR3 has 15 amino acids. V lost 0 bases and J lost 6, with 13 bases in between. Germline V gene data show CDR1 as SGHVS and CDR2 as FNYEAQ.

The gene calls are TRBV6-1 and TRBJ1-6; D may be TRBD1 (6 bases). The CDR3 has 13 residues. The germline V gene encodes CDR1 MNHNS and CDR2 SASEGT. Trimming left V 3 bases short and J 10 bases short, with 10 bases between. CDR3 in amino acids: CASSDQGRSPLHF. DNA for the CDR3: TGTGCCAGCAGTGATCAGGGGAGATCACCCCTCCACTTT.

Relative to its sample, this clone is medium-sized. CDR3 sequence reads: CASRSGQGSNEKLFF. The CDR3 bases are TGTGCCAGCAGAAGTGGACAGGGATCAAATGAAAAACTGTTTTTT. The gene calls are TRBV2 and TRBJ1-4, with TRBD1 identical over 8 bases. V lost 6 bases to trimming and J lost 5 bases; unmatched junction nucleotides: 8. There are 15 residues in the CDR3. Germline lookup yields CDR1 SNHLY and CDR2 FYNNEI.

In DNA form, the CDR3 reads TGCGCCAGCAGCTCTGGGAGCGGGCCCACTGAAGCTTTCTTT. This encodes CASSSGSGPTEAFF. V gene TRBV5-1 combines with J gene TRBJ1-1; D is uncertain. The CDR3 is made up of 14 amino acids. The V and J ends lost 3 bases and 4 bases respectively, with 13 bases between them. Germline values: CDR1 SGHRS, CDR2 YFSETQ. Complete variable domain (other parts from reference TRBV5-1 and TRBJ1-1): KAGVTQTPRYLIKTRGQQVTLSCSPISGHRSVSWYQQTPGQGLQFLFEYFSETQRNKGNFPGRFSGRQFSNSRSEMNVSTLELGDSALYLCASSSGSGPTEAFFGQGTRLTVV.

The gene calls are TRBV5-1 and TRBJ1-1; D is perhaps TRBD1 (5 bases). Germline loops: CDR1 SGHRS, CDR2 YFSETQ. The CDR3 extends over 15 amino acids. Trimming left V 0 bases short and J 5 bases short, with 14 bases between. The CDR3 loop reads CASSLVTLPGTEAFF. In DNA, the CDR3 is TGCGCCAGCAGCTTGGTCACTTTACCAGGGACTGAAGCTTTCTTT.

This clone was seen more than once but under ten times. The chain joins TRBV9 to TRBJ1-2, with D tentatively TRBD1 (6 bases). The V and J ends lost 0 bases and 7 bases respectively, with 13 bases between them. Looked up from germline, CDR1 is SGDLS and CDR2 is YYNGEE. The CDR3 spans 14 residues. The CDR3 sequence: CASSVAAQGTGYTF. The CDR3 DNA follows: TGTGCCAGCAGCGTAGCTGCCCAGGGGACTGGCTACACCTTC.

V and J are TRBV28 and TRBJ2-7; the match to TRBD1 covers 8 bases. With 6 bases clipped from V and 2 bases from J, the junction kept 6 bases outside the gene matches. This CDR3 comprises 14 residues. Germline V gene sequence: CDR1 MDHEN, CDR2 SYDVKM. The CDR3 here is CASRGTGSTYEQYF. CDR3 nucleotide sequence: TGTGCCAGCAGGGGGACAGGAAGTACCTACGAGCAGTACTTC.

This sequence joins TRBV6-5 and TRBJ1-6, with D perhaps TRBD1 (5 bases). This CDR3 comprises 15 residues. Trimming took off 8 bases at V and 9 bases at J, with 20 bases between the two ends. From germline, CDR1 is MNHEY and CDR2 SVGAGI. In DNA form, the CDR3 reads TGTGCCAGCCTCGAGACAGCCCCTGGACGTTCACCCCTCCACTTT. Protein product: CASLETAPGRSPLHF.

The CDR3 loop reads CASSLGPLSEQFF. DNA of the CDR3: TGTGCCAGCAGCCTAGGGCCCTTGAGTGAGCAGTTCTTC. The chain recombines TRBV11-3 with TRBJ2-1, with no clear D. CDR3 length: 13 amino acids. V lost 5 bases and J 9 bases, leaving 14 bases between the germline ends. CDR1 SGHNT and CDR2 YENEEA come from the germline V gene.

The chain recombines TRBV6-1 with TRBJ1-1; D gene ambiguous. Trimming pared 6 bases from V and 10 bases from J, leaving 18 bases between. The germline gives CDR1 MNHNS, CDR2 SASEGT. This CDR3 region has 13 residues. CDR3 nucleotide sequence: TGTGCCAGCAGGCAGGCGACCGGGGTTGGAGCTTTCTTT. It yields the protein CASRQATGVGAFF.